These 23 T cell receptor beta chains originate from one sample sequenced in a study of T cells after somatic rescue of genetic block. Clones were sequenced by immunoSEQ multiplex PCR, and TCRdb holds only the in-frame ones, with some missing. The table lists 85,000 to 100,000 clones, approximately 90% of them singletons. The sample was peripheral blood mononuclear cells (PBMCs). These TCRs come from a woman aged 18-35 years.

The chain joins TRBV7-2 to TRBJ2-5; 7 nucleotides line up with TRBD1. The J call is doubtful: the DNA matches TRBJ2-7 better. The CDR3 has 15 residues. Germline values: CDR1 SGHTA, CDR2 FQGNSA. The CDR3 sequence is CASSLEGQETYEQYF. The CDR3 nucleotides read TGTGCCAGCAGCTTAGAAGGACAGGAGACCTACGAGCAGTACTTC.

J is TRBJ2-7 and V is TRBV10-3, with 7 bases aligning to TRBD1. There are 16 residues in the CDR3. The junction had 10 bases not matched to a gene; V was cut back by 1 base and J by 4 bases. Germline CDR1 and CDR2: ENHRY and SYGVKD. This CDR3 reads CAISEFGVTGVYEQYF. The CDR3 DNA is TGTGCCATCAGTGAGTTTGGGGTCACAGGGGTATACGAGCAGTACTTC.

V gene TRBV30 combines with J gene TRBJ1-1; perhaps TRBD1 as D (5 bases). This CDR3 spans 17 amino acids. The V and J ends lost 5 bases and 5 bases respectively, with 27 bases between them. Looked up from germline, CDR1 is GTSNPN and CDR2 is SVGIG (reference sequence). CDR3 amino acids: CAWRPRESGLFNTEAFF. CDR3 bases: TGTGCCTGGCGCCCTCGGGAATCAGGGTTGTTTAATACTGAAGCTTTCTTT.

The chain has TRBV5-4 and TRBJ2-3; D is perhaps TRBD1 or TRBD2 (6 bases each). Germline CDR1 SGHNT, CDR2 YYREEE (reference sequence). V shed 0 bases and J shed 4 bases, with 21 bases lying between them. The CDR3 is made up of 18 amino acids. CDR3 sequence: CASSLGGARGNGADTQYF. DNA for the CDR3: TGTGCCAGCAGCTTGGGGGGGGCTCGCGGGAATGGCGCAGATACGCAGTATTTT.

CDR3 sequence (DNA): TGTGCCAGCAGCGTAAGGGAAGCGTGGGAAGAGACCCAGTACTTC. This translates into CASSVREAWEETQYF. V is TRBV9 and J is TRBJ2-5; D unclear. The length of the CDR3 is 15 residues. Germline CDR1 reads SGDLS; CDR2 reads YYNGEE. The ends were cut back, 1 base at V and 3 bases at J, with 13 bases in the middle.

The V gene is TRBV7-9, the J gene TRBJ1-5; D not certain. The length of the CDR3 is 15 residues. Trimming removed 5 bases from V and 4 bases from J, with 15 bases in between. The germline V gene encodes CDR1 SEHNR and CDR2 FQNEAQ (reference sequence). CDR3 amino acids: CASSKSTGQNQPQHF. The CDR3 bases are TGTGCCAGCAGCAAAAGTACCGGCCAAAATCAGCCCCAGCATTTT. Based on the CDR3 plus reference TRBV7-9 and TRBJ1-5, the full variable domain is DTGVSQNPRHKITKRGQNVTFRCDPISEHNRLYWYRQTLGQGPEFLTYFQNEAQLEKSRLLSDRFSAERPKGSFSTLEIQRTEQGDSAMYLCASSKSTGQNQPQHFGDGTRLSIL.

The genes are TRBV7-2 and TRBJ2-5; 10 bases agree with TRBD1. This CDR3 has 14 amino acids. The V gene's germline CDR1 is SGHTA and CDR2 FQGNSA. Trimming took 3 bases from V and 7 from J; bases not matched to a gene: 5. CDR3 protein: CASSLTGGDGTQYF. In nucleotides, the CDR3 is TGTGCCAGCAGCTTGACAGGGGGCGACGGGACCCAGTACTTC.

The chain has TRBV7-8 and TRBJ2-1, with D possibly being TRBD1 or TRBD2 (5 bases each). V was pared by 5 bases and J by 4 bases, with 21 bases between. The CDR3 has 17 residues. CDR1 and CDR2 (germline): SGHVS, FQNEAQ. The CDR3 protein is CASSTPGTTLKYNEQFF. The CDR3 DNA is TGTGCCAGCAGCACCCCCGGGACCACCCTCAAGTACAATGAGCAGTTCTTC.

The V gene is TRBV6-6, the J gene TRBJ1-2; possible D gene TRBD1, 5 bases. The V and J ends lost 1 base and 8 bases respectively, with 14 bases between them. Germline-derived CDR1 and CDR2 are MNHNY and SVGAGI (reference sequence). This CDR3 comprises 14 residues. CDR3 amino acids: CASSYLWGGLGYTF. The CDR3 DNA sequence: TGTGCCAGCAGTTACTTGTGGGGGGGGTTGGGCTACACCTTC.

The genes are TRBV15 and TRBJ1-2, with 8 bases identical to TRBD1. Germline CDR1 reads LNHNV; CDR2 reads YYDKDF (reference sequence). Trimming cost V 5 bases and J 7 bases; bases outside gene matches: 0. The CDR3 is 11 amino acids. The CDR3 DNA is TGTGCCACCAGCGACAGGGGTGGCTACACCTTC. Its translation is CATSDRGGYTF.

The chain employs TRBV27 and TRBJ2-7; D is uncertain. The V and J ends lost 5 bases and 0 bases respectively, with 11 bases between them. The CDR3 covers 14 residues. Germline V lookup: CDR1 MNHEY, CDR2 SMNVEV (reference sequence). The CDR3 sequence: CASSVHLSSYEQYF. CDR3 sequence (DNA): TGTGCCAGCAGTGTCCACTTGAGCTCCTACGAGCAGTACTTC.

The chain has TRBV2 and TRBJ2-3, with 7 bases lining up with TRBD2. There are 14 residues in the CDR3. The ends lost 7 bases at V and 5 bases at J; junction bases unmatched: 9. Germline CDR1 reads SNHLY; CDR2 reads FYNNEI. The CDR3, as DNA: TGTGCCAGCACCGGACTAGTTATGGTAGATACGCAGTATTTT. Translating gives CASTGLVMVDTQYF.

Comment on this clone: A read error may produce the germline difference seen at one junction end. The V call is TRBV7-7, the J call TRBJ2-5; D is ambiguous. This CDR3 is 11 amino acids long. Looked up from germline, CDR1 is SSHAT and CDR2 is FNYEAQ (reference sequence). CDR3 in DNA: TGTGCTAGCAGCTCCGGGGAGACCCAGTACTTC. It specifies CASSSGETQYF.

The chain uses TRBV18 and TRBJ2-1; D is possibly TRBD2 (6 bases). The CDR3 runs 13 residues. The V and J ends lost 3 bases and 5 bases respectively, with 8 bases between them. Germline CDR1 KGHSH, CDR2 LQKENI. The CDR3 here is CASSPGLDNEQFF. The CDR3 DNA is TGTGCCAGCTCACCGGGACTCGACAATGAGCAGTTCTTC.

The chain employs TRBV11-2 and TRBJ2-7; 8 bases are shared with TRBD1. The CDR3 totals 17 residues. In germline, CDR1 is SGHAT, CDR2 FQNNGV. Losses at the gene ends were 3 bases for V and 5 bases for J; bases not matched to a gene: 15. This CDR3 is CASSFPLQGAPWDEQYF. The CDR3 DNA reads TGTGCCAGCAGCTTCCCCCTCCAGGGGGCGCCTTGGGACGAGCAGTACTTC.

The rearrangement links TRBV19 to TRBJ1-2, with D possibly TRBD1 on 5 matching bases. This CDR3 region has 14 residues. CDR1 and CDR2 from the germline V gene are LNHDA and SQIVND (reference sequence). Trimming left V 1 base short and J 7 bases short, with 13 bases between. The CDR3 protein is CASSIAARVSGYTF. CDR3 DNA: TGTGCCAGTAGTATAGCGGCCAGGGTGAGTGGCTACACCTTC.

V is TRBV27 and J is TRBJ2-3; the match to TRBD2 covers 14 bases. V lost 5 bases to trimming and J lost 5 bases; unmatched junction nucleotides: 6. Germline V gene data show CDR1 as MNHEY and CDR2 as SMNVEV (reference sequence). This CDR3 has 16 amino acids. The CDR3 DNA reads as TGTGCCAGCAGTCCCGACGGACTAGCGGGAGGAGATACGCAGTATTTT. Its protein is CASSPDGLAGGDTQYF.

The chain employs TRBV7-3 and TRBJ2-7; 12 nucleotides align to TRBD2. Per germline, CDR1 SGHTA and CDR2 FQGTGA. Trimming took 2 bases from V and 2 from J; bases not matched to a gene: 4. The CDR3 covers 16 residues. Here the CDR3 DNA reads TGTGCCAGCAGCTTAGATGGACTAGCGGGGACCTACGAGCAGTACTTC. It translates to CASSLDGLAGTYEQYF.

The chain carries TRBV27 and TRBJ1-4, with a possible D match to TRBD1 (6 bases). This CDR3 is 14 amino acids long. The germline CDR1 and CDR2 sequences are MNHEY and SMNVEV (reference sequence). CDR3 region: CASGQFATNEKLFF. CDR3 nucleotides: TGTGCTTCTGGACAGTTTGCAACTAATGAAAAACTGTTTTTT.

The genes are TRBV6-5 and TRBJ1-1, with D possibly matching TRBD1 (6 bases). CDR3 length equals 15 residues. V was cut by 6 bases and J by 5 bases, with 19 bases left in between. CDR1 and CDR2 (germline): MNHEY, SVGAGI. The CDR3 here is CASSRPPQGGTEAFF. CDR3 DNA sequence: TGTGCCAGCAGCCGACCACCACAGGGTGGTACTGAAGCTTTCTTT.

The V and J genes are TRBV28 and TRBJ1-1; tentative D call: TRBD1 (5 bases). This CDR3 is built from 13 residues. V dropped 7 bases and J dropped 8 bases, with 17 bases sitting between them. Germline CDR1 MDHEN, CDR2 SYDVKM. In DNA form, the CDR3 reads TGTGCCAGCACTCCCATTGGGGCGGGGGAAGCTTTCTTT. Protein sequence: CASTPIGAGEAFF.

The chain couples TRBV9 to TRBJ1-2; possible D gene TRBD1, 5 bases. The V gene's germline CDR1 is SGDLS and CDR2 YYNGEE. Trimming removed 0 bases from V and 1 base from J, with 16 bases in between. This CDR3 comprises 17 residues. The CDR3 region is CASSVGGAAQLNYGYTF. CDR3 DNA: TGTGCCAGCAGCGTAGGAGGGGCCGCTCAGCTTAACTATGGCTACACCTTC.

This chain uses TRBV27 with TRBJ2-3, with TRBD1 matching over 9 bases. V lost 9 bases and J lost 1; bases outside the gene matches: 17. CDR1 is MNHEY, CDR2 SMNVEV, per germline (reference sequence). The CDR3 is 18 residues long. The CDR3 reads CARKSKAGQGWGTDTQYF. CDR3 coding DNA: TGTGCCAGAAAGAGCAAAGCCGGACAGGGGTGGGGCACAGATACGCAGTATTTT.